A selection of T cell receptor beta chains follows, all from one sample in a study of T cell responses to AZD1222 COVID-19 vaccine. Method: immunoSEQ multiplex PCR; TCRdb's copy keeps in-frame clones and lacks some. Here the sample spans about 200,000 clones, 92% being singletons. The sample consisted of peripheral blood, taken on day 0 of AZD1222 vaccination. These receptors were obtained from an adult in good health. The CDR3 runs from the conserved cysteine through the conserved F or W. Each record gives: clone size, D gene, J gene, CDR3 length, V gene, CDR3 protein, CDR3 DNA. The D gene is left open where the match is weak. Some rows mark clone size as missing; the rest say once, few, many or name a class of expanded clone.

clone size: .; D gene: .; J gene: TRBJ1-6; CDR3 length: 13; V gene: TRBV5-1; CDR3 protein: CASCGTDNSPLHF; CDR3 DNA: TGCGCCAGCTGCGGGACGGATAATTCACCCCTCCACTTT
clone size: few; D gene: TRBD2; J gene: TRBJ2-3; CDR3 length: 17; V gene: TRBV18; CDR3 protein: CASSPPSISGGTDTQYF; CDR3 DNA: TGTGCCAGCTCACCACCGAGTATTAGCGGGGGGACGGATACGCAGTATTTT
clone size: once; D gene: .; J gene: TRBJ2-2; CDR3 length: 15; V gene: TRBV10-3; CDR3 protein: CAISPRGDGTGELFF; CDR3 DNA: TGTGCCATCAGCCCTAGGGGGGACGGCACCGGGGAGCTGTTTTTT
clone size: once; D gene: TRBD1; J gene: TRBJ1-3; CDR3 length: 13; V gene: TRBV5-4; CDR3 protein: CASSLDRGNTIYF; CDR3 DNA: TGTGCCAGCAGTCTGGACAGGGGAAACACCATATATTTT
clone size: .; D gene: .; J gene: TRBJ2-5; CDR3 length: 14; V gene: TRBV7-3; CDR3 protein: CASSTGGRTETQYF; CDR3 DNA: TGTGCCAGCAGTACCGGGGGGCGGACAGAGACCCAGTACTTC
clone size: .; D gene: .; J gene: TRBJ1-5; CDR3 length: 14; V gene: TRBV27; CDR3 protein: CASRTLASNQPQHF; CDR3 DNA: TGTGCCAGCCGGACGCTGGCTAGCAATCAGCCCCAGCATTTT
clone size: .; D gene: TRBD1; J gene: TRBJ2-6; CDR3 length: 16; V gene: TRBV6-4; CDR3 protein: CASSEQGAPGANVLTF; CDR3 DNA: TGTGCCAGCAGTGAACAGGGGGCGCCCGGGGCCAACGTCCTGACTTTC
clone size: .; D gene: TRBD1; J gene: TRBJ1-6; CDR3 length: 19; V gene: TRBV18; CDR3 protein: CASSETLIVGGTGHSPLHF; CDR3 DNA: TGTGCCAGCTCAGAAACCCTTATAGTTGGAGGGACAGGACATTCACCCCTCCACTTT
clone size: .; D gene: TRBD1; J gene: TRBJ2-2; CDR3 length: 14; V gene: TRBV2; CDR3 protein: CASSDRGVPGELFF; CDR3 DNA: TGTGCCAGTTCGGACAGGGGAGTTCCCGGGGAGCTGTTTTTT
clone size: .; D gene: TRBD1; J gene: TRBJ1-2; CDR3 length: 20; V gene: TRBV3-1/TRBV3-2; CDR3 protein: CASSQVRLGTGMLGGKGYTF; CDR3 DNA: TGTGCCAGCAGCCAAGTTAGGCTTGGGACAGGGATGCTCGGTGGTAAGGGCTACACCTTC
clone size: .; D gene: .; J gene: TRBJ1-4; CDR3 length: 13; V gene: TRBV12-3/TRBV12-4; CDR3 protein: CASSSRGGEKLFF; CDR3 DNA: TGTGCCAGCAGTTCACGTGGGGGTGAAAAACTGTTTTTT
clone size: .; D gene: .; J gene: TRBJ1-5; CDR3 length: 16; V gene: TRBV19; CDR3 protein: CASSTLQIYSNQPQHF; CDR3 DNA: TGTGCCAGTAGCACCCTGCAGATATATAGCAATCAGCCCCAGCATTTT
clone size: .; D gene: TRBD1; J gene: TRBJ1-2; CDR3 length: 13; V gene: TRBV14; CDR3 protein: CASRGTGRDGYTF; CDR3 DNA: TGTGCCAGCAGGGGGACAGGGAGGGATGGCTACACCTTC
clone size: .; D gene: .; J gene: TRBJ2-7; CDR3 length: 13; V gene: TRBV5-1; CDR3 protein: CASTVQGVGEQYF; CDR3 DNA: TGCGCCAGCACGGTTCAGGGTGTGGGAGAGCAGTACTTC
clone size: .; D gene: .; J gene: TRBJ1-5; CDR3 length: 16; V gene: TRBV28; CDR3 protein: CASSLLRSGAGQPQHF; CDR3 DNA: TGTGCCAGCAGTTTATTGAGGTCAGGGGCGGGTCAGCCCCAGCATTTT
clone size: once; D gene: .; J gene: TRBJ1-2; CDR3 length: 12; V gene: TRBV5-5; CDR3 protein: CASSQGIGGYTF; CDR3 DNA: TGTGCCAGCAGCCAGGGGATCGGTGGCTACACCTTC
clone size: few; D gene: .; J gene: TRBJ1-6; CDR3 length: 15; V gene: TRBV9; CDR3 protein: CASSIGQIYNSPLHF; CDR3 DNA: TGTGCCAGCAGCATCGGACAGATCTATAATTCACCCCTCCACTTT
clone size: .; D gene: .; J gene: TRBJ1-2; CDR3 length: 14; V gene: TRBV6-5; CDR3 protein: CASSYQRSGYGYTF; CDR3 DNA: TGTGCCAGCAGTTATCAGAGGTCGGGGTATGGCTACACCTTC
clone size: .; D gene: .; J gene: TRBJ1-2; CDR3 length: 14; V gene: TRBV6-5; CDR3 protein: CASNRLGGFGGYTF; CDR3 DNA: TGTGCCAGCAACCGCCTGGGCGGGTTCGGTGGCTACACCTTC
clone size: .; D gene: .; J gene: TRBJ1-5; CDR3 length: 14; V gene: TRBV30; CDR3 protein: CAWSVLRSNQPQHF; CDR3 DNA: TGTGCCTGGAGTGTACTGAGAAGCAATCAGCCCCAGCATTTT
clone size: .; D gene: TRBD1; J gene: TRBJ1-6; CDR3 length: 14; V gene: TRBV7-2; CDR3 protein: CASSDWTGNSPLHF; CDR3 DNA: TGTGCCAGCAGCGATTGGACAGGAAATTCACCCCTCCACTTT
clone size: .; D gene: .; J gene: TRBJ1-4; CDR3 length: 15; V gene: TRBV18; CDR3 protein: CASSPLQGEDEKLFF; CDR3 DNA: TGTGCCAGCTCACCATTGCAGGGCGAAGACGAAAAACTGTTTTTT
clone size: .; D gene: .; J gene: TRBJ2-4; CDR3 length: 15; V gene: TRBV5-5; CDR3 protein: CASSSVVGAKNIQYF; CDR3 DNA: TGTGCCAGCAGCTCAGTGGTGGGGGCCAAAAACATTCAGTACTTC
clone size: .; D gene: .; J gene: TRBJ2-7; CDR3 length: 12; V gene: TRBV6-6; CDR3 protein: CASSDPRYEQYF; CDR3 DNA: TGTGCCAGCAGTGACCCCCGCTACGAGCAGTACTTC
clone size: once; D gene: TRBD1; J gene: TRBJ1-2; CDR3 length: 16; V gene: TRBV14; CDR3 protein: CASSQGRGTGFYGYTF; CDR3 DNA: TGTGCCAGCAGCCAAGGTCGTGGGACAGGCTTCTATGGCTACACCTTC
clone size: .; D gene: .; J gene: TRBJ1-1; CDR3 length: 14; V gene: TRBV6-5; CDR3 protein: CASFRGQQGREAFF; CDR3 DNA: TGTGCCAGCTTCCGGGGGCAACAAGGACGAGAAGCTTTCTTT
clone size: few; D gene: .; J gene: TRBJ1-1; CDR3 length: 15; V gene: TRBV6-5; CDR3 protein: CASSYGGERGTEAFF; CDR3 DNA: TGTGCCAGCAGTTACGGAGGAGAGAGGGGGACTGAAGCTTTCTTT
clone size: .; D gene: .; J gene: TRBJ1-5; CDR3 length: 17; V gene: TRBV19; CDR3 protein: CASSPRPRGGPNQPQHF; CDR3 DNA: TGTGCCAGTAGTCCTCGACCCCGCGGGGGTCCAAATCAGCCCCAGCATTTT
clone size: .; D gene: .; J gene: TRBJ2-2; CDR3 length: 13; V gene: TRBV7-8; CDR3 protein: CASSLRGSGELFF; CDR3 DNA: TGTGCCAGCAGCCTCAGGGGTTCCGGGGAGCTGTTTTTT
clone size: .; D gene: TRBD1; J gene: TRBJ1-6; CDR3 length: 17; V gene: TRBV2; CDR3 protein: CASKSGTGGFSASPLHF; CDR3 DNA: TGTGCCAGCAAATCCGGGACAGGGGGCTTTTCGGCTTCACCCCTCCACTTT
clone size: .; D gene: .; J gene: TRBJ2-2; CDR3 length: 11; V gene: TRBV4-1; CDR3 protein: CASSQAGELFF; CDR3 DNA: TGCGCCAGCAGCCAGGCCGGGGAGCTGTTTTTT
clone size: .; D gene: .; J gene: TRBJ1-6; CDR3 length: 15; V gene: TRBV3-1/TRBV3-2; CDR3 protein: CASSQGAIYNSPLHF; CDR3 DNA: TGTGCCAGCAGCCAAGGGGCCATCTATAATTCACCCCTCCACTTT
clone size: .; D gene: TRBD1; J gene: TRBJ1-3; CDR3 length: 16; V gene: TRBV9; CDR3 protein: CASSVVAGGAGNTIYF; CDR3 DNA: TGTGCCAGCAGCGTAGTGGCAGGGGGCGCCGGAAACACCATATATTTT
clone size: .; D gene: .; J gene: TRBJ1-2; CDR3 length: 15; V gene: TRBV9; CDR3 protein: CASSVVSSFNYGYTF; CDR3 DNA: TGTGCCAGCAGCGTGGTCAGCTCCTTTAACTATGGCTACACCTTC
clone size: .; D gene: .; J gene: TRBJ1-1; CDR3 length: 13; V gene: TRBV6-5; CDR3 protein: CASPGQLNTEAFF; CDR3 DNA: TGTGCCAGCCCTGGGCAGCTGAACACTGAAGCTTTCTTT
clone size: .; D gene: .; J gene: TRBJ1-3; CDR3 length: 14; V gene: TRBV10-3; CDR3 protein: CAISERGSGNTIYF; CDR3 DNA: TGTGCCATCAGTGAGAGGGGATCTGGAAACACCATATATTTT
clone size: .; D gene: .; J gene: TRBJ1-1; CDR3 length: 15; V gene: TRBV2; CDR3 protein: CASSVEGVEWTEAFF; CDR3 DNA: TGTGCCAGCAGTGTCGAAGGGGTGGAATGGACTGAAGCTTTCTTT
clone size: .; D gene: TRBD2; J gene: TRBJ2-1; CDR3 length: 13; V gene: TRBV12-3/TRBV12-4; CDR3 protein: CASSFRGVNEQFF; CDR3 DNA: TGTGCCAGCAGTTTTCGGGGGGTGAATGAGCAGTTCTTC
clone size: .; D gene: .; J gene: TRBJ2-1; CDR3 length: 13; V gene: TRBV9; CDR3 protein: CASSVEASREQFF; CDR3 DNA: TGTGCCAGCAGCGTAGAGGCCAGCCGGGAGCAGTTCTTC
clone size: .; D gene: TRBD2; J gene: TRBJ2-7; CDR3 length: 15; V gene: TRBV7-9; CDR3 protein: CASSSTLAGGYEQYF; CDR3 DNA: TGTGCCAGCAGCTCAACTCTAGCGGGGGGGTACGAGCAGTACTTC
clone size: .; D gene: .; J gene: TRBJ1-4; CDR3 length: 15; V gene: TRBV28; CDR3 protein: CASRPWGFTNEKLFF; CDR3 DNA: TGTGCCAGCAGGCCATGGGGGTTCACTAATGAAAAACTGTTTTTT
clone size: .; D gene: TRBD1; J gene: TRBJ1-5; CDR3 length: 15; V gene: TRBV5-1; CDR3 protein: CASSPGTGVLQPQHF; CDR3 DNA: TGCGCCAGCAGTCCCGGGACAGGGGTATTGCAGCCCCAGCATTTT
clone size: .; D gene: TRBD2; J gene: TRBJ2-3; CDR3 length: 15; V gene: TRBV2; CDR3 protein: CASSSSGISTDTQYF; CDR3 DNA: TGTGCCAGCAGTTCTAGCGGAATAAGCACAGATACGCAGTATTTT
clone size: .; D gene: .; J gene: TRBJ1-2; CDR3 length: 13; V gene: TRBV10-3; CDR3 protein: CAISVPSPGGYTF; CDR3 DNA: TGTGCCATCAGTGTACCGTCTCCGGGGGGCTACACCTTC
clone size: .; D gene: TRBD1; J gene: TRBJ1-5; CDR3 length: 15; V gene: TRBV6-1; CDR3 protein: CASSEVGTGDQPQHF; CDR3 DNA: TGTGCCAGCAGTGAAGTCGGGACAGGGGATCAGCCCCAGCATTTT
clone size: .; D gene: .; J gene: TRBJ2-3; CDR3 length: 14; V gene: TRBV7-3; CDR3 protein: CASSPGRSTDTQYF; CDR3 DNA: TGTGCCAGCAGCCCCGGCAGGTCAACAGATACGCAGTATTTT
clone size: .; D gene: .; J gene: TRBJ1-5; CDR3 length: 16; V gene: TRBV15; CDR3 protein: CATSIRTPLSNQPQHF; CDR3 DNA: TGTGCCACCAGCATTAGGACCCCGCTCAGCAATCAGCCCCAGCATTTT
clone size: .; D gene: .; J gene: TRBJ1-2; CDR3 length: 15; V gene: TRBV12-5; CDR3 protein: CASGPSGPRFYGYTF; CDR3 DNA: TGTGCTAGTGGCCCCTCGGGACCGAGGTTCTATGGCTACACCTTC
clone size: .; D gene: TRBD1; J gene: TRBJ1-4; CDR3 length: 14; V gene: TRBV5-1; CDR3 protein: CASSIGQGPEKLFF; CDR3 DNA: TGCGCCAGCAGCATAGGACAGGGTCCTGAAAAACTGTTTTTT
clone size: .; D gene: .; J gene: TRBJ1-2; CDR3 length: 13; V gene: TRBV12-3/TRBV12-4; CDR3 protein: CASTGTAMIGYTF; CDR3 DNA: TGTGCCAGCACCGGGACGGCCATGATAGGCTACACCTTC
clone size: .; D gene: .; J gene: TRBJ1-6; CDR3 length: 13; V gene: TRBV30; CDR3 protein: CAWSVVINSPLHF; CDR3 DNA: TGTGCCTGGAGTGTTGTCATAAATTCACCCCTCCACTTT
clone size: .; D gene: .; J gene: TRBJ1-5; CDR3 length: 15; V gene: TRBV7-2; CDR3 protein: CASSSGVASNQPQHF; CDR3 DNA: TGTGCCAGCAGCTCAGGGGTTGCAAGCAATCAGCCCCAGCATTTT
clone size: .; D gene: .; J gene: TRBJ2-5; CDR3 length: 14; V gene: TRBV18; CDR3 protein: CASSPAGNQETQYF; CDR3 DNA: TGTGCCAGCTCACCAGCAGGTAATCAAGAGACCCAGTACTTC
clone size: few; D gene: .; J gene: TRBJ2-4; CDR3 length: 14; V gene: TRBV19; CDR3 protein: CASKKDRGSNIQYF; CDR3 DNA: TGTGCCAGTAAAAAAGACCGGGGGAGTAACATTCAGTACTTC
clone size: .; D gene: TRBD2; J gene: TRBJ2-2; CDR3 length: 15; V gene: TRBV14; CDR3 protein: CASSPGLVIGGELFF; CDR3 DNA: TGTGCCAGCAGCCCGGGACTAGTAATCGGCGGGGAGCTGTTTTTT
clone size: .; D gene: .; J gene: TRBJ1-1; CDR3 length: 14; V gene: TRBV7-9; CDR3 protein: CASSRPQGPPEAFF; CDR3 DNA: TGTGCCAGCAGCCGACCACAGGGTCCCCCTGAAGCTTTCTTT
clone size: .; D gene: .; J gene: TRBJ1-1; CDR3 length: 16; V gene: TRBV6-1; CDR3 protein: CASSEWGGGRYTEAFF; CDR3 DNA: TGTGCCAGCAGTGAATGGGGTGGAGGCAGGTACACTGAAGCTTTCTTT